This TCR beta chain was sequenced for a study of CD8 T cells in Susac syndrome (dated by TCRdb to the late 2010s). A note on the overall study: Among the sequenced Susac syndrome patients, more than 5 had clinically active disease and roughly 8 were in clinical remission. At blood withdrawal, Susac syndrome patients were therapy-naive, treated with corticosteroids (with IVIg additionally given to some), or treated with IVIg alone. The study used repertoire sequencing to test whether antigen drove CD8+ T cell activation and differentiation in Susac syndrome.

The paper's findings and limits, for the study overall: No clonal expansion was detected in the CD4+ T cell repertoire of Susac syndrome patients. The number of individuals in the TCR sequencing and HLA analysis was acknowledged as relatively small.

CDR3 length: 13 amino acids, cysteine to phenylalanine. Only the CDR3 part of the read is kept: 39 bases, read in frame from the first base. The CDR1 and CDR2 encoded by the germline V gene are SGHTA and FQGNSA. Deletion took 6 bases off V and 4 bases off J, with a span of 12 bases between the germline ends. RNA was extracted using the RNeasy kit, and about 0.5 to 1 ug of the RNA was reverse transcribed with random hexamers. TCR beta CDR3 regions were amplified with the immunoSEQ multiplex PCR assay covering 54 Vbeta and 13 Jbeta segments. To correct PCR amplification bias, a synthetic template baseline was used for both primer optimization and computational correction. The study's own analysis went as follows. Reads were annotated to V, D and J genes according to IMGT and were analyzed with immunoSEQ Analyzer, with only productive sequences retained. To calculate clonality, Shannon entropy was normalized by log2 of the number of productive unique sequences and then subtracted from one. Public and private clones were assessed among the 100 most prevalent clones of each patient and control. Susac-specific clones were defined as absent from healthy and MS cohorts, about 1,000 published viral clones and other ImmuneACCESS disease sequences. TCRdb applied fastp at Q25 and MiXCR to the public reads, then kept only in-frame beta chains. Each entry is one CDR3 protein sequence, shown with its most common DNA and genes. The V and J calls, along with clone size, are taken from TCRdb and not from the paper's own processing. The sample table contains under 200,000 distinct CDR3 sequences; only one count was recorded for under 95% of them. 0.12% of the sample lies in the top ten.

Turning to this clonotype: Its cognate antigen has yet to be identified. Base qualities are missing; no much larger clone stands one base away.

High-throughput TCR beta sequencing profiled peripheral blood CD8+ and CD4+ T cells from healthy donors, Susac syndrome patients and multiple sclerosis patients. Susac syndrome patients met recently defined diagnostic criteria for definite or probable disease. Bulk CD8+ and CD4+ T cells were purified magnetically by negative isolation, whereas CD8+ TEMRA cells were enriched by FACS. Blood was collected in EDTA tubes and processed within 24 hours, with PBMCs isolated through density gradient centrifugation. PBMCs intended for TCR sequencing were cryopreserved in liquid nitrogen and thawed later in a water bath at 37 degrees C. The sorted or isolated CD4+, CD8+ and CD8+ TEMRA cells reached a purity of at least 90%.

The rearrangement combines TRBV7-2 with TRBJ1-2; 5 matching bases give a weak D call of TRBD1. The sequence was obtained from a human donor with Susac syndrome. The sample was CD4+ T cells from PBMCs. The DNA reads TGTGCCAGCAGGAACCCGGGACCCTATGGCTACACCTTC. This sequence encodes CASRNPGPYGYTF.